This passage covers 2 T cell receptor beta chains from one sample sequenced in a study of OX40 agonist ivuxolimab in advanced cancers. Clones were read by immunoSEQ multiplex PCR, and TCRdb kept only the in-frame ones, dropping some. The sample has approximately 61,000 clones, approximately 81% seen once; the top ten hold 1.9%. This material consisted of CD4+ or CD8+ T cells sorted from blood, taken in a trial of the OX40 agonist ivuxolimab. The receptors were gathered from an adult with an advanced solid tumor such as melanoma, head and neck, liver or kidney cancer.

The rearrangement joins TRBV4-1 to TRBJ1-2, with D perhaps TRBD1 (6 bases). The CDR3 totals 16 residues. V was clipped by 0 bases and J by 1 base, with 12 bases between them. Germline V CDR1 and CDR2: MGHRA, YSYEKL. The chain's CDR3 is CASSQEGKGGNYGYTF. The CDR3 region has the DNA TGCGCCAGCAGCCAAGAGGGGAAAGGGGGTAACTATGGCTACACCTTC.

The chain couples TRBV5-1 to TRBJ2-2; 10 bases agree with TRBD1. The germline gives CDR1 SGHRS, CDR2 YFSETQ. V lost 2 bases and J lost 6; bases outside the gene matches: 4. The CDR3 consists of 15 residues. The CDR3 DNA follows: TGCGCCAGCAGCTTCGGGACAGGGGAGGCCGGGGAGCTGTTTTTT. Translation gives CASSFGTGEAGELFF.